Listed below are T cell receptor beta chains from one sample, sequenced in a study of blood T cells in healthy people across ages. TCRdb re-called the 5' RACE reads with MiXCR, one entry per CDR3 protein. Of about 800,000 distinct CDR3 sequences listed, around 25% are singletons. These data are also associated with another study on T cells of mothers and their children.

Sequencing was carried out using blood. These receptors all come from a boy under 18 in good health. The CDR3 runs from the conserved cysteine through the conserved F or W. The order of the fields is J gene, clone size, D gene, V gene, CDR3 protein, CDR3 DNA. The D gene is left open where the match is weak. Rows may omit the clone size; those that give it use once, few, many or a size class.

J gene: TRBJ2-1; clone size: few; D gene: .; V gene: TRBV12-5; CDR3 protein: CASGLGPPNEQFF; CDR3 DNA: TGTGCTAGTGGTTTGGGCCCACCGAATGAGCAGTTCTTC
J gene: TRBJ1-2; clone size: few; D gene: .; V gene: TRBV28; CDR3 protein: CASSARHRGNYGYTF; CDR3 DNA: TGTGCCAGCAGTGCCCGACACCGCGGCAACTATGGCTACACCTTC
J gene: TRBJ1-1; clone size: .; D gene: TRBD1; V gene: TRBV15; CDR3 protein: CATSRDRTGSNTEAFF; CDR3 DNA: TGTGCCACCAGCAGAGATAGGACAGGGTCGAACACTGAAGCTTTCTTT
J gene: TRBJ2-5; clone size: few; D gene: TRBD1; V gene: TRBV18; CDR3 protein: CASSPVTGGRETQYF; CDR3 DNA: TGTGCCAGCTCACCAGTGACAGGGGGACGGGAGACCCAGTACTTC
J gene: TRBJ2-1; clone size: .; D gene: .; V gene: TRBV7-2; CDR3 protein: CASSLFNGPNEQFF; CDR3 DNA: TGTGCCAGCAGCTTATTTAACGGTCCCAATGAGCAGTTCTTC
J gene: TRBJ1-4; clone size: .; D gene: TRBD1; V gene: TRBV7-3; CDR3 protein: CASSREQGAGNEKLFF; CDR3 DNA: TGTGCCAGCAGCCGTGAGCAGGGGGCGGGAAATGAAAAACTGTTTTTT
J gene: TRBJ2-7; clone size: few; D gene: .; V gene: TRBV4-1; CDR3 protein: CASSQEGGSGGSLVYEQYF; CDR3 DNA: TGCGCCAGCAGCCAAGAGGGGGGCTCAGGGGGTTCCCTGGTCTACGAGCAGTACTTC
J gene: TRBJ2-6; clone size: few; D gene: .; V gene: TRBV27; CDR3 protein: CASSSMQGSGANVLTF; CDR3 DNA: TGTGCCAGCAGTTCAATGCAGGGCTCTGGGGCCAACGTCCTGACTTTC
J gene: TRBJ1-6; clone size: few; D gene: TRBD1; V gene: TRBV15; CDR3 protein: CATSRDRNSPLHF; CDR3 DNA: TGTGCCACCAGCAGGGACAGGAATTCACCCCTCCACTTT
J gene: TRBJ2-1; clone size: few; D gene: TRBD2; V gene: TRBV6-5; CDR3 protein: CASTGRANNEQFF; CDR3 DNA: TGTGCCAGCACCGGGAGGGCCAACAATGAGCAGTTCTTC
J gene: TRBJ2-7; clone size: .; D gene: TRBD1; V gene: TRBV7-9; CDR3 protein: CASSLGGQGAHEQYF; CDR3 DNA: TGTGCCAGCAGCTTAGGGGGACAGGGGGCCCACGAGCAGTACTTC
J gene: TRBJ1-5; clone size: .; D gene: .; V gene: TRBV20-1; CDR3 protein: CSARANTVGQPQHF; CDR3 DNA: TGCAGTGCTAGAGCAAACACTGTGGGTCAGCCCCAGCATTTT
J gene: TRBJ2-5; clone size: few; D gene: .; V gene: TRBV20-1; CDR3 protein: CSAEDRQTQETQYF; CDR3 DNA: TGCAGTGCTGAAGATAGACAGACTCAAGAGACCCAGTACTTC
J gene: TRBJ2-1; clone size: .; D gene: TRBD1; V gene: TRBV2; CDR3 protein: CASSRRTGTGFHEQFF; CDR3 DNA: TGTGCCAGCAGCCGACGCACCGGGACAGGGTTCCATGAGCAGTTCTTC
J gene: TRBJ2-7; clone size: .; D gene: .; V gene: TRBV29-1; CDR3 protein: CSVAGGQGFYEQYF; CDR3 DNA: TGCAGCGTTGCGGGGGGACAAGGTTTCTACGAGCAGTACTTC
J gene: TRBJ1-1; clone size: few; D gene: .; V gene: TRBV12-3/TRBV12-4; CDR3 protein: CASRPGLATEAFF; CDR3 DNA: TGTGCCAGCAGACCAGGGTTGGCCACTGAAGCTTTCTTT
J gene: TRBJ2-5; clone size: once; D gene: TRBD1; V gene: TRBV12-3/TRBV12-4; CDR3 protein: CASSPATGAYQETQYF; CDR3 DNA: TGTGCCAGCAGTCCGGCGACAGGGGCGTACCAAGAGACCCAGTACTTC
J gene: TRBJ2-6; clone size: .; D gene: .; V gene: TRBV25-1; CDR3 protein: CASSEYGSGANVLTF; CDR3 DNA: TGTGCCAGCAGTGAATACGGGTCCGGGGCCAACGTCCTGACTTTC
J gene: TRBJ2-2; clone size: .; D gene: TRBD2; V gene: TRBV6-5; CDR3 protein: CASSRLAGNTGELFF; CDR3 DNA: TGTGCCAGCAGTCGACTAGCGGGGAACACCGGGGAGCTGTTTTTT
J gene: TRBJ2-1; clone size: few; D gene: TRBD2; V gene: TRBV28; CDR3 protein: CASSSSGLAGVQNEQFF; CDR3 DNA: TGTGCCAGCAGTTCCAGCGGACTAGCGGGAGTACAGAATGAGCAGTTCTTC